What follows describes a single TCR beta chain. Its specificity is unknown. The protocol was immunoSEQ multiplex PCR, while the TCRdb copy is restricted to in-frame clones and leaves out a portion. Counted here are approximately 22,000 clones, 85% occurring once; the ten biggest clones make up 15% to 20%. J gave up 9 bases and V 4 bases, and 5 bases lay outside the gene matches. Germline V gene lookup returns CDR1 LNHDA and CDR2 SQIVND (reference sequence). The CDR3 runs 12 residues. This specimen comes from a study of lymphopenia after photon versus proton radiotherapy. Study observations and caveats: After lymphocyte nadir, photon-treated repertoires showed oligoclonal expansion, especially CD8+ Temra.

This chain joins TRBV19 and TRBJ2-5; 7 nucleotides agree with TRBD1. This receptor was identified in a man aged 55 to 70 with pancreatic cancer. Sample: peripheral blood, taken from a patient treated with photon-based radiotherapy. CDR3 residues: CASSKGQFAQYF. The CDR3 DNA is TGTGCCAGTAGTAAGGGACAGTTTGCCCAGTACTTC.